A single T cell receptor (beta chain) is shown here with its context. Its antigen remains unidentified. TCR libraries each used 3,500 to 4,500 ng of total RNA. For each CDR3 protein, TCRdb gives one entry from its re-call of the 5' RACE reads, without DNA. The sample's table shows under 150,000 distinct CDR3 sequences. This specimen belongs to a study of monozygotic twins with inflammatory bowel disease. Blood samples of 2 to 2.5 ml were drawn from every donor. Study-level points and caveats: There were differing immunosuppressive treatments, which may have added variability to patient repertoires. Compared with healthy co-twins, IBD patients showed reduced TCRbeta repertoire diversity by inverse Simpson.

CDR1 is DFQATT and CDR2 is SNEGSKA in the germline V gene (reference sequence). The CDR3 totals 12 residues. The chain uses TRBV20-1 and TRBJ1-2; TCRdb's D call of TRBD1 is untestable without DNA. The TCR sequence derives from a human donor with ulcerative colitis or Crohn's disease, or a healthy co-twin of an affected twin (not recorded which). Sequencing input: blood. CDR3: CSARQSNYGYTF.